This is a list of T cell receptor beta chains from one sample in a study of OX40 agonist ivuxolimab in advanced cancers. Here immunoSEQ multiplex PCR was the method, and the copy in TCRdb shows in-frame clones only, minus some. This sample carries 70,000 to 90,000 clones, about 91% of them seen once, and the ten largest clones take roughly 11%. Specimen: CD4+ or CD8+ T cells sorted from blood, collected in a trial of the OX40 agonist ivuxolimab. The receptor source for this set is an adult with an advanced solid tumor such as melanoma, head and neck, liver or kidney cancer. Both conserved end residues are part of each CDR3. The D gene is left open where the match is weak. Where a row states a size, it is once, few, many or the class of an expanded clone; other rows omit it.

>once|TRBV9|-|TRBJ2-1
TGTGCCAGCAGCGTAGGCGGGACCAACAATGAGCAGTTCTTC
CASSVGGTNNEQFF
>many|TRBV5-8|-|TRBJ1-6
TGTGCCAGCAGCCTGGGAGGGTCAGGATCACCCCTCCACTTT
CASSLGGSGSPLHF
>-|TRBV5-6|TRBD2|TRBJ2-4
TGTGCCAGCAGCTTGCTAGCGGGAGGAAGGGCGGACATTCAGTACTTC
CASSLLAGGRADIQYF
>-|TRBV5-1|TRBD1|TRBJ1-1
TGCGCCAGCAGCTTTACGGGACAGGGATGGACTGAAGCTTTCTTT
CASSFTGQGWTEAFF
>-|TRBV10-3|-|TRBJ1-4
TGTGCCACCTCTCCGACACTTGCAACTAATGAAAAACTGTTTTTT
CATSPTLATNEKLFF
>-|TRBV6-6|-|TRBJ1-5
TGTGCCAGCAGCTTGGGGGATCAGCCCCAGCATTTT
CASSLGDQPQHF
>-|TRBV2|-|TRBJ2-3
TGTGCCAGCCTTCAGGGCAACACAGATACGCAGTATTTT
CASLQGNTDTQYF
>-|TRBV7-9|-|TRBJ1-1
TGTGCCAGCAGGACGTGGGTGAACACTGAAGCTTTCTTT
CASRTWVNTEAFF
>-|TRBV19|-|TRBJ1-2
TGTGCCAGTAGCCGCACAGACAGCTATGGCTACACCTTC
CASSRTDSYGYTF
>-|TRBV28|-|TRBJ2-7
TGTGCCAGCACAAGGGGGGGCTCCTACGAGCAGTACTTC
CASTRGGSYEQYF
>-|TRBV2|-|TRBJ1-2
TGTGCCAGCAGTGAGCACAGCTCCTATGGCTACACCTTC
CASSEHSSYGYTF
>-|TRBV5-1|-|TRBJ1-1
TGCGCCAGCAGCTTGGAAAGCCGAAACACTGAAGCTTTCTTT
CASSLESRNTEAFF
>-|TRBV6-1|-|TRBJ1-6
TGTGCCAGCAGTCGCAGGGAGGCGGATAATTCACCCCTCCACTTT
CASSRREADNSPLHF
>-|TRBV4-1|TRBD1|TRBJ2-3
TGCGCCAGCAGCCATTATCCTCCGGGACAGGGTGGAGATACGCAGTATTTT
CASSHYPPGQGGDTQYF
>-|TRBV14|-|TRBJ2-7
TGTGCCAGCAGCCCTTTGGGACGGGCTCGGCAGTACTTC
CASSPLGRARQYF
>-|TRBV18|-|TRBJ2-3
TGTGCCAGCTCCCAAGATCAAGGGCTATTCACAGATACGCAGTATTTT
CASSQDQGLFTDTQYF
>-|TRBV5-4|-|TRBJ1-1
TGTGCCAGCAGCTCCTACGAGACATCGACCACTGAAGCTTTCTTT
CASSSYETSTTEAFF
>-|TRBV28|TRBD1|TRBJ2-3
TGTGCCAGCAGTTTAATGGACAGGGACCATAGGGCGCAGTATTTT
CASSLMDRDHRAQYF
>-|TRBV5-1|TRBD2|TRBJ2-5
TGCGCCAGCAGCAACCAACTCACTAGCGGGGGGGATCAAGAGACCCAGTACTTC
CASSNQLTSGGDQETQYF
>-|TRBV5-1|TRBD1|TRBJ1-1
TGCGCCAGCAGCTGGACAGGGGACACTGAAGCTTTCTTT
CASSWTGDTEAFF
>-|TRBV4-2|-|TRBJ2-7
TGTGCCAGCAGCCAGGGGAGGCCCCGGCAGGGCGCTTACGAGCAGTACTTC
CASSQGRPRQGAYEQYF
>-|TRBV29-1|TRBD2|TRBJ2-3
TGCAGCGTGTTGGGACTAGCGGTTAGCACAGATACGCAGTATTTT
CSVLGLAVSTDTQYF
>-|TRBV6-5|-|TRBJ1-5
TGTGCCAGCAGTTTAGTCCGGCCAGGGGGCAATCAGCCCCAGCATTTT
CASSLVRPGGNQPQHF
>-|TRBV6-6|TRBD1|TRBJ1-2
TGTGCCAGCAGATCCGGGACAGGCTATGCGGGCTACACCTTC
CASRSGTGYAGYTF
>-|TRBV2|-|TRBJ1-5
TGTGCCAGCAGGGCAAATAGCAATCAGCCCCAGCATTTT
CASRANSNQPQHF
>once|TRBV6-6|TRBD2|TRBJ2-7
TGTGCCAGCAGTTATTGGGGGGGTAGCTCCTACGAGCAGTACTTC
CASSYWGGSSYEQYF
>-|TRBV2|-|TRBJ1-1
TGTGCCAGCAAGGGGGGGGGCGGCACTGAAGCTTTCTTT
CASKGGGGTEAFF
>-|TRBV29-1|TRBD2|TRBJ2-1
TGCAGCGTTTTAAGGACTAGCGGGAGGCCCGTCGGTGAGCAGTTCTTC
CSVLRTSGRPVGEQFF
>-|TRBV5-1|TRBD1|TRBJ1-1
TGCGCCAGCAGCTTGGTTCAGGGGGACACTGAAGCTTTCTTT
CASSLVQGDTEAFF
>-|TRBV7-9|-|TRBJ1-5
TGTGCCAGCAGCCCAAGGGGAAGTGGGAATCAGCCCCAGCATTTT
CASSPRGSGNQPQHF
>-|TRBV5-1|-|TRBJ2-5
TGCGCCAGCAGCGAGGGAGTGGGGCAAGAGACCCAGTACTTC
CASSEGVGQETQYF
>few|TRBV10-3|-|TRBJ1-5
TGTGCCATCGGCAGGGAGACGAATCAGCCCCAGCATTTT
CAIGRETNQPQHF
>-|TRBV13|-|TRBJ2-2
TGTGCCAGCAGCTTAGGCAGGAACACCGGGGAGCTGTTTTTT
CASSLGRNTGELFF
>-|TRBV6-6|-|TRBJ1-2
TGTGCCAGCAGTTACTCGGGGGGCGTCTATGGCTACACCTTC
CASSYSGGVYGYTF
>-|TRBV7-9|TRBD2|TRBJ2-4
TGTGCCAGCAGCCCCCTGAGGGAGGGCATTCAGTACTTC
CASSPLREGIQYF
>-|TRBV7-2|-|TRBJ2-2
TGTGCCAGCAGAGCATCGGGACCCTTTACCGGGGAGCTGTTTTTT
CASRASGPFTGELFF
>-|TRBV7-9|-|TRBJ1-2
TGTGCCAGCAGCTTCTACCAGAACTATGGCTACACCTTC
CASSFYQNYGYTF
>-|TRBV14|TRBD2|TRBJ2-3
TGTGCCAGCAGCCCCTTGGCTAGCGGGGGAAGGAGCACAGATACGCAGTATTTT
CASSPLASGGRSTDTQYF
>-|TRBV5-1|-|TRBJ1-1
TGCGCCAGCAGCTTCACAGGGTTTTTATCGAACACTGAAGCTTTCTTT
CASSFTGFLSNTEAFF
>-|TRBV5-4|TRBD1|TRBJ2-7
TGTGCCAGCAGCTTGGGTGGGACAGGGTTGCTCGAGCAGTACTTC
CASSLGGTGLLEQYF
>once|TRBV27|TRBD2|TRBJ2-7
TGTGCCAGCAGTTTGGGCCCCTCCCTAGCGGGCGCCCACTACGAGCAGTACTTC
CASSLGPSLAGAHYEQYF
>-|TRBV19|-|TRBJ1-5
TGTGCCAGTAGTGGGAAGGGAGGCAATCAGCCCCAGCATTTT
CASSGKGGNQPQHF
>few|TRBV7-5|-|TRBJ2-3
TGTGCCAGAAGCTATATCATTAGTTCGGGCACAGATACGCAGTATTTT
CARSYIISSGTDTQYF
>-|TRBV6-5|-|TRBJ2-3
TGTGCCAGCAAACAAAGACAGGGAGGAACAGATACGCAGTATTTT
CASKQRQGGTDTQYF
>few|TRBV2|-|TRBJ1-1
TGTGCCAGCAGTGTTATACCGGGACCCACTGAAGCTTTCTTT
CASSVIPGPTEAFF
>-|TRBV1|-|TRBJ2-7
TGCACCAGCAGCCAAGGCGGTGCCCCATGGGTAACTAGCGGGTACCCCTACGAGCAGTACTTC
CTSSQGGAPWVTSGYPYEQYF